Here is one TCR beta chain with its context. This specimen belongs to a study of blood T cell repertoires in COVID-19. Trimming stripped 4 bases from V and 5 bases from J, with 12 bases between. CDR3 length: 13 amino acids. CDR1 and CDR2 from the germline V gene are SGHTS and YDEGEE. Authors' methods: Estimated nucleated cell counts came from reference gene primer amplification. The repertoire was sequenced with immunoSEQ multiplex PCR; TCRdb's copy has only in-frame clones and lacks some. V and J calls and clone size are those listed in that table; D and trimming were worked out from the DNA. The profile covers 50,000 or so clones, with about 82% appearing a single time and less than 2.5% taken by the ten largest.

This chain uses TRBV5-8 with TRBJ2-5, with no clear D. This TCR derives from a woman aged 55-70 years with acute or convalescent COVID-19. The specimen was peripheral blood. CDR3 sequence reads: CASSVQIMETQYF. CDR3 DNA sequence: TGTGCCAGCAGCGTACAGATAATGGAGACCCAGTACTTC.